The clone carrying this T cell receptor beta chain was detected once. The method was immunoSEQ multiplex PCR; TCRdb's version includes in-frame clones alone and lacks a portion of them. The table has tens of thousands of clones, around 90% seen once. The sample belongs to a study of T cell changes during pregnancy in multiple sclerosis. The source material was CD8+ T cells from peripheral blood mononuclear cells, sampled in the second trimester of pregnancy. This clonotype originated in a female donor with multiple sclerosis, enrolled in a pregnancy study.

The CDR3 sequence is CASRLNANMPQHF. As DNA, the CDR3 is TGTGCCAGCAGGTTAAACGCAAACATGCCCCAGCATTTT. This chain joins TRBV27 and TRBJ1-5; D not certain. Germline V gives CDR1 MNHEY, CDR2 SMNVEV (reference sequence). The germline V and J ends were trimmed by 6 bases and 9 bases, with 15 bases remaining between them. The CDR3 covers 13 residues.